These T cell receptor beta chains were read from a single sample in a study of shared clonotypes between healthy human individuals. The protocol was immunoSEQ multiplex PCR, while the TCRdb copy is restricted to in-frame clones and leaves out a portion. The sample carries about 2.4 million clones, around 94% recorded once. Specimen: naive CD4+ T cells sorted from blood. These receptors came from a man aged 18 to 29 in good health. Each CDR3 is given with its conserved first and last residue. The D gene is left open where the match is weak. Part of the rows lack a size; the others show once, few, many or a class for expanded clones.

abundance: NA; v_gene: TRBV15; j_gene: TRBJ2-7; d_gene: NA; CDR3nt: TGTGCCACCAGCAGAGATCCTCAGGGGTTCTACGAGCAGTACTTC; CDR3aa: CATSRDPQGFYEQYF
abundance: NA; v_gene: TRBV12-5; j_gene: TRBJ2-7; d_gene: NA; CDR3nt: TGTGCTAGTGGTTTGGATGCGGATAGCGGTCGAGGAGGCGAGCAGTACTTC; CDR3aa: CASGLDADSGRGGEQYF
abundance: NA; v_gene: TRBV6-1; j_gene: TRBJ1-1; d_gene: TRBD1; CDR3nt: TGTGCCAGCATCAGACAGGGGGTTATCGCTTTCTTT; CDR3aa: CASIRQGVIAFF
abundance: NA; v_gene: TRBV19; j_gene: TRBJ1-5; d_gene: NA; CDR3nt: TGTGCCAGTAAGGGGGGAAATATGGGAAATAGCAATCAGCCCCAGCATTTT; CDR3aa: CASKGGNMGNSNQPQHF
abundance: NA; v_gene: TRBV19; j_gene: TRBJ2-7; d_gene: TRBD2; CDR3nt: TGTGCCAGTAGTATACTAGCGGACTCCTACGAGCAGTACTTC; CDR3aa: CASSILADSYEQYF
abundance: NA; v_gene: TRBV5-1; j_gene: TRBJ2-3; d_gene: TRBD2; CDR3nt: TGCGCCAGCAGTGTAGCGGGGTTGGGGACAGATACGCAGTATTTT; CDR3aa: CASSVAGLGTDTQYF
abundance: NA; v_gene: TRBV28; j_gene: TRBJ2-5; d_gene: NA; CDR3nt: TGTGCCAGCAGGTGGGACTCCGGGCGTGAGACCCAGTACTTC; CDR3aa: CASRWDSGRETQYF
abundance: NA; v_gene: TRBV2; j_gene: TRBJ2-5; d_gene: NA; CDR3nt: TGTGCCAGCAGGCCCCTGGACGGTCGCCAAGAGACCCAGTACTTC; CDR3aa: CASRPLDGRQETQYF
abundance: NA; v_gene: TRBV5-4; j_gene: TRBJ1-1; d_gene: NA; CDR3nt: TGTGCCAGCAGCTTACCGGGGTCAGGGAACACTGAAGCTTTCTTT; CDR3aa: CASSLPGSGNTEAFF
abundance: NA; v_gene: TRBV19; j_gene: TRBJ2-7; d_gene: NA; CDR3nt: TGTGCCAGTAGCTCTGGGGGCTACGAGCAGTACTTC; CDR3aa: CASSSGGYEQYF
abundance: NA; v_gene: TRBV14; j_gene: TRBJ2-6; d_gene: NA; CDR3nt: TGTGCCAGCAGCAAGAGGGTCACAGCAGGGGCCAACGTCCTGACTTTC; CDR3aa: CASSKRVTAGANVLTF
abundance: NA; v_gene: TRBV19; j_gene: TRBJ2-1; d_gene: TRBD2; CDR3nt: TGTGCCAGTAGTACCCAACTAGCGGGCAACAATGAGCAGTTCTTC; CDR3aa: CASSTQLAGNNEQFF
abundance: NA; v_gene: TRBV5-4; j_gene: TRBJ2-5; d_gene: NA; CDR3nt: TGTGCCAGCAGCTTTGGGGCTTTTCAAGAGACCCAGTACTTC; CDR3aa: CASSFGAFQETQYF
abundance: NA; v_gene: TRBV18; j_gene: TRBJ2-5; d_gene: TRBD1; CDR3nt: TGTGCCAGCTCACCAAGCACAGGGGTAATAGAGACCCAGTACTTC; CDR3aa: CASSPSTGVIETQYF
abundance: NA; v_gene: TRBV27; j_gene: TRBJ1-5; d_gene: TRBD1; CDR3nt: TGTGCCAGCAGTTTATACAGGGGTACGGATCAGCCCCAGCATTTT; CDR3aa: CASSLYRGTDQPQHF
abundance: NA; v_gene: TRBV7-2; j_gene: TRBJ2-3; d_gene: TRBD2; CDR3nt: TGTGCCAGCAGCTTAGGGACTAGCGGCGTCACAGATACGCAGTATTTT; CDR3aa: CASSLGTSGVTDTQYF
abundance: NA; v_gene: TRBV5-4; j_gene: TRBJ2-2; d_gene: TRBD2; CDR3nt: TGTGCCAGCAGCTCCTCGGGGGGGAACACCGGGGAGCTGTTTTTT; CDR3aa: CASSSSGGNTGELFF
abundance: NA; v_gene: TRBV7-6; j_gene: TRBJ1-6; d_gene: NA; CDR3nt: TGTGCCAGCAGCCCCTTTGAGGGGGATTATAATTCACCCCTCCACTTT; CDR3aa: CASSPFEGDYNSPLHF
abundance: NA; v_gene: TRBV11-2; j_gene: TRBJ2-5; d_gene: NA; CDR3nt: TGTGCCAGCAGCTTAGCGGCCGGGGGCGTAAAAAAGACCCAGTACTTC; CDR3aa: CASSLAAGGVKKTQYF
abundance: NA; v_gene: TRBV30; j_gene: TRBJ2-3; d_gene: NA; CDR3nt: TGTGCCTGGAGCGAACCCAGGACAATGGATACGCAGTATTTT; CDR3aa: CAWSEPRTMDTQYF
abundance: NA; v_gene: TRBV28; j_gene: TRBJ1-2; d_gene: TRBD1; CDR3nt: TGTGCCAGCAGTCTTTCAGACAGGGTCTATGGCTACACCTTC; CDR3aa: CASSLSDRVYGYTF
abundance: NA; v_gene: TRBV9; j_gene: TRBJ2-7; d_gene: TRBD1; CDR3nt: TGTGCCAGCAGCGCGGGACAGGGGGCCCCTGGGTACGAGCAGTACTTC; CDR3aa: CASSAGQGAPGYEQYF
abundance: NA; v_gene: TRBV5-6; j_gene: TRBJ1-2; d_gene: NA; CDR3nt: TGTGCCAGCAGCTTCGGGCAGGCATATGGCTACACCTTC; CDR3aa: CASSFGQAYGYTF
abundance: once; v_gene: TRBV10-1; j_gene: TRBJ1-2; d_gene: NA; CDR3nt: TGCGCCAGCAGTCCGACAGTCGACTATGGCTACACCTTC; CDR3aa: CASSPTVDYGYTF
abundance: NA; v_gene: TRBV11-2; j_gene: TRBJ2-1; d_gene: TRBD2; CDR3nt: TGTGCCAGCAGCTTACAGTTATTAGCGGGGGCTTACAATGAGCAGTTCTTC; CDR3aa: CASSLQLLAGAYNEQFF
abundance: NA; v_gene: TRBV30; j_gene: TRBJ1-5; d_gene: NA; CDR3nt: TGTGCCTGGAGTGGTCCGGGAGGGTATCAGCCCCAGCATTTT; CDR3aa: CAWSGPGGYQPQHF
abundance: NA; v_gene: TRBV11-2; j_gene: TRBJ2-2; d_gene: TRBD2; CDR3nt: TGTGCCAGCAGCTTAGTAACCCATTTAGCGGGGATGGACACCGGGGAGCTGTTTTTT; CDR3aa: CASSLVTHLAGMDTGELFF
abundance: NA; v_gene: TRBV30; j_gene: TRBJ1-6; d_gene: NA; CDR3nt: TGTGCCTGGAGTCATCAGGGCCGTAATTCACCCCTCCACTTT; CDR3aa: CAWSHQGRNSPLHF
abundance: NA; v_gene: TRBV6-6; j_gene: TRBJ1-6; d_gene: NA; CDR3nt: TGTGCCTCTGGGCAGAGAAATTCACCCCTCCACTTT; CDR3aa: CASGQRNSPLHF
abundance: NA; v_gene: TRBV6-6; j_gene: TRBJ1-6; d_gene: NA; CDR3nt: TGTGCCAGCAGTTACTCGCGGGGAGGACCCCTCCACTTT; CDR3aa: CASSYSRGGPLHF
abundance: few; v_gene: TRBV30; j_gene: TRBJ1-5; d_gene: NA; CDR3nt: TGTGCCTGGAGTAGAGGGGACGTGAGCAATCAGCCCCAGCATTTT; CDR3aa: CAWSRGDVSNQPQHF
abundance: NA; v_gene: TRBV28; j_gene: TRBJ2-1; d_gene: NA; CDR3nt: TGTGCCAGCAGTCTCGGAGGGGCCGGGTACAATGAGCAGTTCTTC; CDR3aa: CASSLGGAGYNEQFF
abundance: NA; v_gene: TRBV7-2; j_gene: TRBJ2-4; d_gene: TRBD2; CDR3nt: TGTGCCAGCACCTTTAGCGGGGGGGCCCACATTCAGTACTTC; CDR3aa: CASTFSGGAHIQYF
abundance: NA; v_gene: TRBV2; j_gene: TRBJ1-4; d_gene: NA; CDR3nt: TGTGCCAGCAGAGAAACAGGGTCAACTAATGAAAAACTGTTTTTT; CDR3aa: CASRETGSTNEKLFF
abundance: NA; v_gene: TRBV11-3; j_gene: TRBJ2-3; d_gene: NA; CDR3nt: TGTGCCAGCAGCTTAGGGGAAGGGGACACAGATACGCAGTATTTT; CDR3aa: CASSLGEGDTDTQYF
abundance: NA; v_gene: TRBV5-1; j_gene: TRBJ2-5; d_gene: NA; CDR3nt: TGCGCCAGCAGCTTGGGGACATCACAAGAGACCCAGTACTTC; CDR3aa: CASSLGTSQETQYF
abundance: NA; v_gene: TRBV5-1; j_gene: TRBJ2-1; d_gene: TRBD2; CDR3nt: TGCGCCAGCCTCGTCTCTAGCGGGGACTACAATGAGCAGTTCTTC; CDR3aa: CASLVSSGDYNEQFF
abundance: NA; v_gene: TRBV10-3; j_gene: TRBJ1-2; d_gene: NA; CDR3nt: TGTGCCATCAGTGAGTGGACATCGAACTATGGCTACACCTTC; CDR3aa: CAISEWTSNYGYTF
abundance: NA; v_gene: TRBV30; j_gene: TRBJ1-2; d_gene: NA; CDR3nt: TGTGCCTGGTGGGGGTCCGACGGCTACACCTTC; CDR3aa: CAWWGSDGYTF
abundance: NA; v_gene: TRBV7-9; j_gene: TRBJ1-1; d_gene: NA; CDR3nt: TGTGCCAGCAGCGGAGACCAGAATACAAACACTGAAGCTTTCTTT; CDR3aa: CASSGDQNTNTEAFF
abundance: NA; v_gene: TRBV6-5; j_gene: TRBJ1-5; d_gene: NA; CDR3nt: TGTGCCAGCAGTTATGGAGGGGGGGTCAATCAGCCCCAGCATTTT; CDR3aa: CASSYGGGVNQPQHF
abundance: NA; v_gene: TRBV11-3; j_gene: TRBJ2-1; d_gene: NA; CDR3nt: TGTGCCAGCAGCTTGGGGGGCTACAATGAGCAGTTCTTC; CDR3aa: CASSLGGYNEQFF
abundance: NA; v_gene: TRBV6-1; j_gene: TRBJ2-7; d_gene: NA; CDR3nt: TGTGCCAGCATTGAGGCTGGCTCCTACGAGCAGTACTTC; CDR3aa: CASIEAGSYEQYF
abundance: NA; v_gene: TRBV29-1; j_gene: TRBJ2-7; d_gene: NA; CDR3nt: TGCAGCGTCCTCCAGGGACCAAGCTCCTACGAGCAGTACTTC; CDR3aa: CSVLQGPSSYEQYF
abundance: NA; v_gene: TRBV19; j_gene: TRBJ2-1; d_gene: TRBD1; CDR3nt: TGTGCCAGTAACCCACAGGGGGCCGAGTGGAATGAGCAGTTCTTC; CDR3aa: CASNPQGAEWNEQFF
abundance: once; v_gene: TRBV6-1; j_gene: TRBJ2-5; d_gene: TRBD2; CDR3nt: TGTGCCAGCAGTGACAAGCGGGGGGGCGCAGAGACCCAGTACTTC; CDR3aa: CASSDKRGGAETQYF
abundance: NA; v_gene: TRBV18; j_gene: TRBJ2-3; d_gene: NA; CDR3nt: TGTGCCAGCTCCTGGACATCAGATACAGATACGCAGTATTTT; CDR3aa: CASSWTSDTDTQYF